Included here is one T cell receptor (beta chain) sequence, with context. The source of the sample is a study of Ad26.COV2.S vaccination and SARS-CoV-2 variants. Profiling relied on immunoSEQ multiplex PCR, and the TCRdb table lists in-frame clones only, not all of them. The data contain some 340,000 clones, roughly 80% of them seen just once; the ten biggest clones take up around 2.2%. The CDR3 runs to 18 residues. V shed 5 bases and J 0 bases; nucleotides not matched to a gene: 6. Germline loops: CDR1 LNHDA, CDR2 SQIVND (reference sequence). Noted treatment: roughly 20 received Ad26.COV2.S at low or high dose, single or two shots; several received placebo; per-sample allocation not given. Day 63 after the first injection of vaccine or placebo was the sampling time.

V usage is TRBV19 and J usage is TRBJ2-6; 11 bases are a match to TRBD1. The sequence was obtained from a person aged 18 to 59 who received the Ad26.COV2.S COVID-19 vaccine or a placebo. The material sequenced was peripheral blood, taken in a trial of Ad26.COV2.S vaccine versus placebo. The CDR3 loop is CASSPRTGGGSGANVLTF. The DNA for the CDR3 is TGTGCCAGTAGTCCTCGGACAGGGGGCGGCTCTGGGGCCAACGTCCTGACTTTC.